One T cell receptor (beta chain) is described in this entry. Its antigen is undetermined. This sample was taken from a study of cytomegalovirus exposure and HLA in healthy donors. Study-level findings and limits: Later analysis demonstrated an association between a missense DCLRE1C variant and TCR beta V- and J-gene trimming.

V shed 2 bases and J 4 bases; nucleotides not matched to a gene: 5. Per germline, CDR1 SGHKS and CDR2 YYEKEE (reference sequence). This CDR3 region has 14 residues. The PCR used 60 Vbeta and 13 Jbeta primers. Method: immunoSEQ multiplex PCR; TCRdb's copy keeps in-frame clones and lacks some. The sample lists about 86,000 clones, about three quarters occurring once. This sequence was found in a man in his fifties or sixties in good health and CMV-seronegative. The V and J genes are TRBV5-5 and TRBJ2-7; TRBD1 matches at 8 bases. Sequenced material: PBMCs. The CDR3 reads CASSFEGQVYEQYF. The CDR3 DNA is TGTGCCAGCAGCTTTGAGGGACAGGTATACGAGCAGTACTTC.